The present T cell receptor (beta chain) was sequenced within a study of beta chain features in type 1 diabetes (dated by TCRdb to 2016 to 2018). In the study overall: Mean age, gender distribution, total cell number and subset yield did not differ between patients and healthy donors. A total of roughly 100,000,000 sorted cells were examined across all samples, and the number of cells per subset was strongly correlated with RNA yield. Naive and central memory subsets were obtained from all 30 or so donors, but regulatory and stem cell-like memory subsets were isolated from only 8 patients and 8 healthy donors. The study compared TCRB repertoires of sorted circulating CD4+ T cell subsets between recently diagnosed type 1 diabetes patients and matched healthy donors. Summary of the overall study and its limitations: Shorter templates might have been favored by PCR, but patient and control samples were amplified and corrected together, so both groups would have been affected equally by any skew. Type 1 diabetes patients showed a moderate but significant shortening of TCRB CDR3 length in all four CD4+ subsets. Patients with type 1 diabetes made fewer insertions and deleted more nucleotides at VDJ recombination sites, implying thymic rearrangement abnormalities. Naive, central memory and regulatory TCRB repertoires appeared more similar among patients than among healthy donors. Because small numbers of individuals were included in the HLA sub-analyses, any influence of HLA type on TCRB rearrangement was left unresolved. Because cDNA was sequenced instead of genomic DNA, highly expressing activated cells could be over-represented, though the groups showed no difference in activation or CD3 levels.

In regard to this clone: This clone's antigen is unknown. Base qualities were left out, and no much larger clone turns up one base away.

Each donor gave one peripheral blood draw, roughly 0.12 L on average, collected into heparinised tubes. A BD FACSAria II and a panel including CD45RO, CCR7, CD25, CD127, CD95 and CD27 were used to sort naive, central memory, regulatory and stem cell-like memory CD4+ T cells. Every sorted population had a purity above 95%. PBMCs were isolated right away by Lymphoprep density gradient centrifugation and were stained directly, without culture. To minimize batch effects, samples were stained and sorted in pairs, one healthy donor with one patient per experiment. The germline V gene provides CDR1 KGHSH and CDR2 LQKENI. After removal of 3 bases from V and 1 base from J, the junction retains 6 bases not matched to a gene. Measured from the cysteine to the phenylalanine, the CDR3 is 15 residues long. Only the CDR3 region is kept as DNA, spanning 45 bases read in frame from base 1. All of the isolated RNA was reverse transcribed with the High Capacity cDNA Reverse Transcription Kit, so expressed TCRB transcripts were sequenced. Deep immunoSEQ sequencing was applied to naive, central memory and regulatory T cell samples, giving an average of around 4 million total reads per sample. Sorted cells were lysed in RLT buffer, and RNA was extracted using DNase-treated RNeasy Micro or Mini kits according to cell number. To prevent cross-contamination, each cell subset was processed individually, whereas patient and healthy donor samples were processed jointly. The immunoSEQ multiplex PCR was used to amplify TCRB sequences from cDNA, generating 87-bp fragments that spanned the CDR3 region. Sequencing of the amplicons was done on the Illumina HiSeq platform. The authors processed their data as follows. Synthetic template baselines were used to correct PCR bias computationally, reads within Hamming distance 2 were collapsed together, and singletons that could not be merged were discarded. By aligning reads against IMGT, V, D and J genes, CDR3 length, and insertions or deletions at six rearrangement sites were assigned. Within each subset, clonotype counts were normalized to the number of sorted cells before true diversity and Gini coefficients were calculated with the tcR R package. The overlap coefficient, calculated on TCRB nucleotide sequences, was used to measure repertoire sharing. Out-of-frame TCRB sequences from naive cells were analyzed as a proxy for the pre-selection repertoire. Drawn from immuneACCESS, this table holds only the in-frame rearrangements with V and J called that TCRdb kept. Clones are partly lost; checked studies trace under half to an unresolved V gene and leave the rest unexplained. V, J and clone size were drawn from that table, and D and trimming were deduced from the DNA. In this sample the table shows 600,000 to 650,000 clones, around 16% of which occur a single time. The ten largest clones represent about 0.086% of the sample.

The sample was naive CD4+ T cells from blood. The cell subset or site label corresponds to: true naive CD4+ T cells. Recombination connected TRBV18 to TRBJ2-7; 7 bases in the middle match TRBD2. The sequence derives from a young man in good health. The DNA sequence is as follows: TGTGCCAGCTCACCGACAGCGGGACCGTCCTACGAGCAGTACTTC. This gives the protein CASSPTAGPSYEQYF.